Listed below are T cell receptor beta chains from one sample, sequenced in a study of blood T cell repertoires in COVID-19. Sequenced by immunoSEQ multiplex PCR; TCRdb stores in-frame clones only, minus some. The sample holds approximately 260,000 clones, 75% to 90% seen once. The source material was peripheral blood. Source of these receptors: a human donor in a cohort sampled during active COVID-19. The CDR3 runs from the conserved cysteine through the conserved F or W. A D gene is named only where the DNA matches it firmly. For some rows the clone size is stated as once, few or many, or as a class when expanded; others skip it.

d_call: TRBD1
clone_size: .
v_call: TRBV15
j_call: TRBJ1-2
cdr3_aa: CATSRDRVGGYTF
cdr3_nt: TGTGCCACCAGCAGGGACAGGGTAGGTGGCTACACCTTC

d_call: .
clone_size: .
v_call: TRBV19
j_call: TRBJ2-1
cdr3_aa: CASSIAPLVARDNEQFF
cdr3_nt: TGTGCCAGTAGTATAGCCCCGCTGGTGGCGAGGGACAATGAGCAGTTCTTC

d_call: .
clone_size: .
v_call: TRBV19
j_call: TRBJ2-1
cdr3_aa: CASSIRGEGRGGNEQFF
cdr3_nt: TGTGCCAGTAGTATCAGGGGTGAGGGGCGAGGGGGCAATGAGCAGTTCTTC

d_call: TRBD2
clone_size: .
v_call: TRBV13
j_call: TRBJ2-2
cdr3_aa: CASSLGTTGGALSTGELFF
cdr3_nt: TGTGCCAGCAGCTTAGGAACGACCGGGGGGGCTCTGAGTACCGGGGAGCTGTTTTTT

d_call: .
clone_size: .
v_call: TRBV5-4
j_call: TRBJ2-1
cdr3_aa: CASSPPRGGGNEQFF
cdr3_nt: TGTGCCAGCAGCCCGCCCCGGGGTGGAGGGAATGAGCAGTTCTTC

d_call: TRBD2
clone_size: .
v_call: TRBV28
j_call: TRBJ2-2
cdr3_aa: CASSFGLARRYRTGELFF
cdr3_nt: TGTGCCAGCAGCTTCGGACTAGCGCGGCGGTATCGAACCGGGGAGCTGTTTTTT

d_call: TRBD1
clone_size: .
v_call: TRBV5-6
j_call: TRBJ1-4
cdr3_aa: CASSLARGLGKLFF
cdr3_nt: TGTGCCAGCAGCTTGGCCAGGGGGCTGGGAAAACTGTTTTTT

d_call: TRBD2
clone_size: .
v_call: TRBV11-2
j_call: TRBJ2-1
cdr3_aa: CASSLARTRFAHNEQFF
cdr3_nt: TGTGCCAGCAGCTTAGCGAGGACTAGATTCGCCCACAATGAGCAGTTCTTC

d_call: .
clone_size: .
v_call: TRBV27
j_call: TRBJ2-7
cdr3_aa: CASSFSPLAGEQYF
cdr3_nt: TGTGCCAGCAGTTTTTCCCCCCTGGCAGGCGAGCAGTACTTC

d_call: TRBD1
clone_size: .
v_call: TRBV24-1
j_call: TRBJ2-2
cdr3_aa: CATSAKDRGGAGELFF
cdr3_nt: TGTGCCACCAGTGCCAAAGACAGGGGTGGTGCCGGGGAGCTGTTTTTT

d_call: .
clone_size: few
v_call: TRBV10-1
j_call: TRBJ2-1
cdr3_aa: CASSAPGSYNEQFF
cdr3_nt: TGCGCCAGCAGTGCTCCCGGTTCCTACAATGAGCAGTTCTTC

d_call: TRBD2
clone_size: .
v_call: TRBV24-1
j_call: TRBJ2-1
cdr3_aa: CATSGGLAGDNEQFF
cdr3_nt: TGTGCCACCAGTGGAGGACTAGCGGGAGATAATGAGCAGTTCTTC

d_call: .
clone_size: .
v_call: TRBV19
j_call: TRBJ2-7
cdr3_aa: CASSRQALRDEQYF
cdr3_nt: TGTGCCAGTAGTAGACAGGCACTACGGGACGAGCAGTACTTC

d_call: .
clone_size: .
v_call: TRBV9
j_call: TRBJ2-5
cdr3_aa: CASSVGGGEETQYF
cdr3_nt: TGTGCCAGCAGCGTAGGAGGGGGTGAAGAGACCCAGTACTTC

d_call: .
clone_size: .
v_call: TRBV6-5
j_call: TRBJ1-1
cdr3_aa: CASSLTRWAEAFF
cdr3_nt: TGTGCCAGCAGTTTAACTAGGTGGGCTGAAGCTTTCTTT

d_call: .
clone_size: .
v_call: TRBV6-5
j_call: TRBJ1-5
cdr3_aa: CASSYEAGNNQPQHF
cdr3_nt: TGTGCCAGCAGTTACGAGGCAGGGAACAATCAGCCCCAGCATTTT

d_call: TRBD2
clone_size: .
v_call: TRBV28
j_call: TRBJ2-1
cdr3_aa: CASSLLASGGSNEQFF
cdr3_nt: TGTGCCAGCAGTTTATTAGCGTCTGGCGGGAGCAATGAGCAGTTCTTC

d_call: .
clone_size: .
v_call: TRBV18
j_call: TRBJ2-1
cdr3_aa: CASSLFERNEQFF
cdr3_nt: TGTGCCAGCTCACTATTCGAGAGGAATGAGCAGTTCTTC

d_call: TRBD2
clone_size: .
v_call: TRBV3-1/TRBV3-2
j_call: TRBJ2-1
cdr3_aa: CASSPTSGDNEQFF
cdr3_nt: TGTGCCAGCAGCCCGACTAGCGGGGACAATGAGCAGTTCTTC

d_call: .
clone_size: .
v_call: TRBV6-5
j_call: TRBJ1-2
cdr3_aa: CASSQDTNYGYTF
cdr3_nt: TGTGCCAGCAGCCAGGACACAAACTATGGCTACACCTTC

d_call: TRBD1
clone_size: .
v_call: TRBV3-1/TRBV3-2
j_call: TRBJ1-1
cdr3_aa: CASSRTGNTEAFF
cdr3_nt: TGTGCCAGCAGCCGGACAGGGAACACTGAAGCTTTCTTT

d_call: .
clone_size: .
v_call: TRBV19
j_call: TRBJ2-3
cdr3_aa: CASSPGVASLIRTQYF
cdr3_nt: TGTGCCAGTAGTCCCGGGGTAGCGAGTCTAATAAGGACGCAGTATTTT

d_call: .
clone_size: .
v_call: TRBV5-4
j_call: TRBJ1-2
cdr3_aa: CASSLRDGGFSYGYTF
cdr3_nt: TGTGCCAGCAGCTTGAGGGACGGGGGGTTTAGCTATGGCTACACCTTC

d_call: .
clone_size: .
v_call: TRBV29-1
j_call: TRBJ2-7
cdr3_aa: CSGGTDYEQYF
cdr3_nt: TGCAGCGGTGGGACTGACTACGAGCAGTACTTC

d_call: .
clone_size: .
v_call: TRBV27
j_call: TRBJ2-7
cdr3_aa: CASRPGGARWEQYF
cdr3_nt: TGTGCCAGCAGACCCGGAGGGGCCCGCTGGGAGCAGTACTTC

d_call: TRBD2
clone_size: .
v_call: TRBV4-1
j_call: TRBJ2-2
cdr3_aa: CASSQTLGSGRNTGELFF
cdr3_nt: TGCGCCAGCAGCCAGACACTAGGAAGCGGGAGGAACACCGGGGAGCTGTTTTTT

d_call: .
clone_size: .
v_call: TRBV4-2
j_call: TRBJ2-4
cdr3_aa: CASSETWTVAKNIQYF
cdr3_nt: TGTGCCAGCAGCGAAACATGGACAGTAGCCAAAAACATTCAGTACTTC

d_call: TRBD1
clone_size: few
v_call: TRBV24-1
j_call: TRBJ1-6
cdr3_aa: CATSRDRDSPLHF
cdr3_nt: TGTGCCACCAGCCGGGACAGGGATTCACCCCTCCACTTT

d_call: TRBD1
clone_size: .
v_call: TRBV19
j_call: TRBJ2-4
cdr3_aa: CASSLDRGANIQYF
cdr3_nt: TGTGCCAGTAGCTTAGACAGGGGCGCGAACATTCAGTACTTC

d_call: TRBD1
clone_size: .
v_call: TRBV15
j_call: TRBJ2-2
cdr3_aa: CATRDSTNTGELFF
cdr3_nt: TGTGCCACGAGGGACAGTACGAACACCGGGGAGCTGTTTTTT

d_call: .
clone_size: .
v_call: TRBV18
j_call: TRBJ2-1
cdr3_aa: CASSDSDTHNEQFF
cdr3_nt: TGTGCCAGCTCAGACTCGGACACCCACAATGAGCAGTTCTTC

d_call: .
clone_size: once
v_call: TRBV13
j_call: TRBJ2-1
cdr3_aa: CASSQGGVNEQFF
cdr3_nt: TGTGCCAGCAGCCAGGGGGGCGTTAATGAGCAGTTCTTC

d_call: .
clone_size: many
v_call: TRBV11-2
j_call: TRBJ2-7
cdr3_aa: CASSSREYFVQYTYEQYF
cdr3_nt: TGTGCCAGCAGCTCCCGGGAGTATTTTGTGCAATACACCTACGAGCAGTACTTC

d_call: .
clone_size: .
v_call: TRBV6-6
j_call: TRBJ1-1
cdr3_aa: CASTQQLMNTEAFF
cdr3_nt: TGTGCCAGCACCCAACAGTTAATGAACACTGAAGCTTTCTTT

d_call: TRBD1
clone_size: .
v_call: TRBV19
j_call: TRBJ1-5
cdr3_aa: CASSTRTGVTGQPQHF
cdr3_nt: TGTGCCAGTAGTACCCGGACAGGGGTAACGGGTCAGCCCCAGCATTTT

d_call: TRBD1
clone_size: once
v_call: TRBV2
j_call: TRBJ2-7
cdr3_aa: CASSRDSYEQYF
cdr3_nt: TGTGCCAGCAGTCGGGACAGCTACGAGCAGTACTTC

d_call: .
clone_size: .
v_call: TRBV12-3/TRBV12-4
j_call: TRBJ1-1
cdr3_aa: CASSFTSNTEAFF
cdr3_nt: TGTGCCAGCAGTTTTACATCGAACACTGAAGCTTTCTTT

d_call: TRBD1
clone_size: .
v_call: TRBV6-5
j_call: TRBJ1-5
cdr3_aa: CASSLGGQGSNQPQHF
cdr3_nt: TGTGCCAGCAGTTTGGGGGGACAGGGAAGCAATCAGCCCCAGCATTTT

d_call: TRBD1
clone_size: .
v_call: TRBV19
j_call: TRBJ1-6
cdr3_aa: CASSISPSQGGAPLHF
cdr3_nt: TGTGCCAGTAGTATTTCTCCCTCACAGGGGGGAGCCCCCCTCCACTTT

d_call: TRBD2
clone_size: .
v_call: TRBV18
j_call: TRBJ2-1
cdr3_aa: CASSPRSSGRGYSEQFF
cdr3_nt: TGTGCCAGCTCACCCCGTTCTAGCGGGAGGGGTTACAGTGAGCAGTTCTTC

d_call: TRBD2
clone_size: .
v_call: TRBV27
j_call: TRBJ2-5
cdr3_aa: CASSPLADFQETQYF
cdr3_nt: TGTGCCAGCAGCCCACTAGCGGACTTCCAAGAGACCCAGTACTTC

d_call: .
clone_size: once
v_call: TRBV27
j_call: TRBJ1-1
cdr3_aa: CASSLSGVTEAFF
cdr3_nt: TGTGCCAGCAGTTTATCAGGGGTTACTGAAGCTTTCTTT

d_call: TRBD1
clone_size: .
v_call: TRBV15
j_call: TRBJ2-4
cdr3_aa: CATGQDRGPKNIQYF
cdr3_nt: TGTGCCACCGGACAGGACAGGGGACCCAAAAACATTCAGTACTTC

d_call: .
clone_size: .
v_call: TRBV5-6
j_call: TRBJ2-3
cdr3_aa: CASSPGGGGTDTQYF
cdr3_nt: TGTGCCAGCAGCCCTGGGGGGGGCGGGACAGATACGCAGTATTTT